This is a list of T cell receptor beta chains from one sample in a study of coeliac disease. Sequencing used immunoSEQ multiplex PCR; TCRdb keeps in-frame clones, though not all of them. The table shows 3,500 or so clones, with almost 70% occurring only once. Sequencing used intraepithelial lymphocytes from the gut. The receptors come from a man aged 25 to 40 with celiac disease. Each CDR3 is given with its conserved first and last residue. The order of the fields is clone size, V gene, J gene, D gene, CDR3 protein, CDR3 DNA. The D gene is left open where the match is weak. Only some rows state a clone size, as once, few, many or a class for expanded clones.

size: NA
V: TRBV27
J: TRBJ2-1
D: TRBD2
CDR3: CASTGTSGSDEQFF
DNA: TGTGCCAGCACAGGGACTAGCGGGAGCGATGAGCAGTTCTTC

size: NA
V: TRBV7-8
J: TRBJ2-7
D: TRBD2
CDR3: CASSGPPSGPSYEQYF
DNA: TGTGCCAGCAGCGGCCCCCCTAGCGGACCATCCTACGAGCAGTACTTC

size: NA
V: TRBV4-1
J: TRBJ2-3
D: NA
CDR3: CASSQGMRAGFNTDTQYF
DNA: TGCGCCAGCAGCCAAGGGATGCGGGCGGGATTCAACACAGATACGCAGTATTTT

size: NA
V: TRBV5-4
J: TRBJ2-3
D: TRBD2
CDR3: CSAMASGGTDTQYF
DNA: TGTTCCGCCATGGCTAGCGGGGGTACAGATACGCAGTATTTT

size: NA
V: TRBV15
J: TRBJ1-2
D: NA
CDR3: CATSRGSGPNYGYTF
DNA: TGTGCCACCAGCAGAGGGTCAGGGCCTAACTATGGCTACACCTTC

size: NA
V: TRBV20-1
J: TRBJ1-1
D: NA
CDR3: CSGGLPDAFF
DNA: TGCAGTGGCGGGTTACCTGACGCTTTCTTT

size: NA
V: TRBV10-2
J: TRBJ1-2
D: NA
CDR3: CASSEDTSFGGYTF
DNA: TGCGCCAGCAGTGAGGACACGTCCTTCGGTGGCTACACCTTC

size: NA
V: TRBV9
J: TRBJ2-2
D: TRBD2
CDR3: CASSVATVERGSHTGELFF
DNA: TGTGCCAGCAGCGTAGCTACGGTTGAGCGGGGGTCCCACACCGGGGAGCTGTTTTTT

size: NA
V: TRBV10-3
J: TRBJ2-7
D: NA
CDR3: CAISHPREHYEQYF
DNA: TGTGCCATCAGCCATCCACGGGAGCACTACGAGCAGTACTTC

size: NA
V: TRBV21-1
J: TRBJ2-5
D: NA
CDR3: CASSHRQGAKVETQYF
DNA: TGTGCCAGCAGCCACCGACAGGGGGCTAAGGTAGAGACCCAGTACTTC

size: NA
V: TRBV6-6
J: TRBJ2-3
D: TRBD1
CDR3: CASSYGTGADTQYF
DNA: TGTGCCAGCAGTTACGGGACAGGGGCAGATACGCAGTATTTT

size: NA
V: TRBV5-6
J: TRBJ1-3
D: NA
CDR3: CASSLDLSGNTIYF
DNA: TGTGCCAGCAGCTTGGATCTTTCTGGAAACACCATATATTTT

size: NA
V: TRBV10-3
J: TRBJ1-2
D: TRBD1
CDR3: CAISDGQGYGYTF
DNA: TGTGCCATCAGTGATGGACAGGGCTATGGCTACACCTTC

size: NA
V: TRBV28
J: TRBJ2-7
D: TRBD1
CDR3: CASSFSTGGAYEQYF
DNA: TGTGCCAGCAGTTTTTCGACAGGGGGTGCCTACGAGCAGTACTTC

size: NA
V: TRBV28
J: TRBJ2-1
D: TRBD2
CDR3: CASSAHPTGGRNEQFF
DNA: TGTGCCAGCAGCGCCCACCCGACGGGGGGTAGGAATGAGCAGTTCTTC

size: NA
V: TRBV4-1
J: TRBJ1-5
D: NA
CDR3: CASSLDTLIGGNQPQHF
DNA: TGCGCCAGCAGCCTAGACACGCTTATAGGGGGCAATCAGCCCCAGCATTTT

size: few
V: TRBV4-1
J: TRBJ2-7
D: NA
CDR3: CASSQVWSGWYEQYF
DNA: TGCGCCAGCAGCCAAGTCTGGTCAGGGTGGTACGAGCAGTACTTC

size: NA
V: TRBV4-3
J: TRBJ2-7
D: TRBD2
CDR3: CASSRLRGSGMDEQYF
DNA: TGCGCCAGCAGCCGACTCCGGGGGAGCGGGATGGACGAGCAGTACTTC

size: few
V: TRBV6-1
J: TRBJ1-2
D: NA
CDR3: CASIRLLGYGYTF
DNA: TGTGCCAGCATCAGACTGCTCGGCTATGGCTACACCTTC

size: NA
V: TRBV5-1
J: TRBJ2-7
D: TRBD1
CDR3: CASSSGQGEGYEQYF
DNA: TGCGCCAGCAGCTCAGGACAGGGAGAGGGGTACGAGCAGTACTTC

size: large
V: TRBV2
J: TRBJ1-4
D: NA
CDR3: CASTFRARRNEKLFF
DNA: TGTGCCAGCACCTTTCGGGCCAGGAGGAATGAAAAACTGTTTTTT

size: NA
V: TRBV4-1
J: TRBJ2-5
D: TRBD2
CDR3: CASSHVGPSGGLYF
DNA: TGCGCCAGCAGCCATGTGGGGCCTAGCGGGGGACTATACTTC

size: large
V: TRBV27
J: TRBJ1-5
D: NA
CDR3: CASSLGTNQPQHF
DNA: TGTGCCAGCAGTTTAGGCACCAATCAGCCCCAGCATTTT

size: NA
V: TRBV5-1
J: TRBJ2-2
D: NA
CDR3: CASPSPGTGELFF
DNA: TGCGCCAGCCCCTCCCCCGGCACCGGGGAGCTGTTTTTT